The 26 T cell receptor beta chains in this list originate from one sample, sequenced in a study of blood T cells in healthy people across ages. The use of a sample-barcoded 5' primer and a J-beta primer mix characterized a second PCR of roughly 6 to 12 cycles. TCRdb re-analysed the 5' RACE reads in MiXCR, keeping a single row per CDR3 protein. The table shows approximately 810,000 distinct CDR3 sequences, with roughly 26% occurring only once. Sequencing input: blood. All receptors derive from a woman older than 75 in good health.

The chain uses TRBV20-1 and TRBJ2-5; TRBD2 matches at 12 bases. The CDR3 is 15 amino acids. CDR1 is DFQATT and CDR2 is SNEGSKA in the germline V gene (reference sequence). The junction had 10 bases not matched to a gene; V was cut back by 0 bases and J by 11 bases. The CDR3 bases are TGCAGTGCTAGAGATCCAGCTAGCGGGGGGGCAGAGCAGTACTTC. Protein product: CSARDPASGGAEQYF.

This clonotype was seen repeatedly, ten times or more. The chain couples TRBV20-1 to TRBJ2-4; D remains unclear. The ends were cut back, 1 base at V and 0 bases at J, with 16 bases in the middle. The CDR3 extends over 17 amino acids. Per the germline V gene, CDR1 is DFQATT and CDR2 is SNEGSKA (reference sequence). CDR3 DNA: TGCAGTGCTAGAGCCCCTATAGGCCTACTAGCCAAAAACATTCAGTACTTC. Translation gives CSARAPIGLLAKNIQYF.

As for this clonotype: Just one base apart from a much larger clone, this may be a read error. The chain employs TRBV5-5 and TRBJ1-5, with 7 bases matching TRBD1. This CDR3 region has 14 residues. The germline gives CDR1 SGHKS, CDR2 YYEKEE (reference sequence). The CDR3 spells CAGSWDSSNQPQHF. In DNA, the CDR3 is TGTGCCGGCAGCTGGGACAGTAGCAATCAGCCCCAGCATTTT.

This clonotype has only a few counts. The rearrangement joins TRBV4-3 to TRBJ1-2; no definite D call. The germline gives CDR1 LGHNA, CDR2 YSLEER. CDR3 length equals 15 residues. The ends were cut back, 0 bases at V and 4 bases at J, with 12 bases in the middle. Written as DNA, the CDR3 is TGCGCCAGCAGCCAAGAGTTAGGTATTGGCTATGGCTACACCTTC. It codes for CASSQELGIGYGYTF.

V is TRBV21-1 and J is TRBJ2-7; TRBD1, the table's D call, was not compared with the DNA. TRBV21-1 is assigned pseudogene status. The CDR3 is 13 residues long. CDR3 loop: CASPGFSSYEQYF. The CDR3, as DNA: TGTGCCAGCCCGGGGTTTAGCTCCTACGAGCAGTACTTC.

As for this clonotype: A much more abundant neighbour one base away suggests this may be a read error. This sequence joins TRBV29-1 and TRBJ1-2; 9 bases agree with TRBD1. CDR3 length: 13 residues. V was clipped by 7 bases and J by 7 bases; unmatched bases: 10. In germline, CDR1 is SQVTM, CDR2 ANQGSEA. The CDR3 sequence: CSARDREGGGYTF. CDR3 DNA: TGCAGCGCTCGGGACAGGGAGGGAGGTGGCTACACCTTC.

This clonotype was detected ten times or more. The chain recombines TRBV5-1 with TRBJ2-7; TRBD2 aligns across 8 bases. The CDR3 is 16 residues long. Trimming removed 0 bases from V and 4 bases from J; junction bases left unmatched: 9. Germline V gene sequence: CDR1 SGHRS, CDR2 YFSETQ. The CDR3 DNA reads TGCGCCAGCAGCTTGGGTGGAGCGGGGGCAGGGTACGAGCAGTACTTC. This translates into CASSLGGAGAGYEQYF.

Notes on this clonotype: This may come from a read error, since a much larger clone is one base off. V and J are TRBV4-3 and TRBJ1-4; D is uncertain. The CDR3 length is 15 residues. CDR1 LGHNA and CDR2 YSLEER come from the germline V gene. Written as DNA, the CDR3 is TGCGCCAGCAGCCAAGATAATTCAACTAATGAAAAACGGTTTTTT. This gives the protein CASSQDNSTNEKRFF.

This clonotype appeared a few times. A much larger clone sits a single nucleotide away, making a read error possible. CDR3 nucleotides: TGTGCCAGCAGTTTCACTTATTCGTGGCGGGGTGGCTACGAGCAGTACTTC. Translation gives CASSFTYSWRGGYEQYF. V gene TRBV27 combines with J gene TRBJ2-7, with D perhaps matching TRBD2 (6 bases). The germline CDR1 and CDR2 sequences are MNHEY and SMNVEV (reference sequence). Trimming pared 3 bases from V and 3 bases from J, leaving 21 bases between. This CDR3 region has 17 residues.

The chain couples TRBV19 to TRBJ1-1; 8 bases align to TRBD1. Germline CDR1 LNHDA, CDR2 SQIVND (reference sequence). This CDR3 spans 17 amino acids. V lost 0 bases and J lost 1; bases outside the gene matches: 7. Written as DNA, the CDR3 is TGTGCCAGTAGTATAGATCCCAGGACAGGGACGAACACTGAAGCTTTCTTT. Translated, it gives CASSIDPRTGTNTEAFF.

About this clonotype: A clone one base away is much larger, so this may be a read error. The V and J genes are TRBV12-3 or TRBV12-4 and TRBJ2-3; the D gene is possibly TRBD1 (5 bases). This CDR3 contains 15 residues. CDR3 sequence reads: CASRIGTGRTDAQYF. As DNA, the CDR3 is TGTGCCAGCAGAATAGGAACAGGTCGCACAGATGCGCAGTATTTT.

This chain links TRBV20-1 with TRBJ2-4; D is unresolved. Matching the DNA end better, TRBJ2-7 makes the J call doubtful. Germline V gives CDR1 DFQATT, CDR2 SNEGSKA (reference sequence). The CDR3 has 13 amino acids. The CDR3 region is CSASPPVTYEQYF. CDR3 nucleotides: TGCAGTGCTAGCCCACCCGTGACCTACGAGCAGTACTTC.

This clonotype was counted many times. The V call is TRBV10-1, the J call TRBJ2-3; D not certain. Germline-derived CDR1 and CDR2 are WNHNN and SYGVQD (reference sequence). CDR3 length equals 14 residues. V lost 3 bases to trimming and J lost 0 bases, with 7 bases between them. The CDR3 nucleotides read TGCGCCAGCAGTGACCTGGCTAGCACAGATACGCAGTATTTT. It yields the protein CASSDLASTDTQYF.

The V call is TRBV30, the J call TRBJ1-5; D ambiguous. CDR3 length: 14 amino acids. The V gene's germline CDR1 is GTSNPN and CDR2 SVGIG (reference sequence). The ends were cut back, 5 bases at V and 3 bases at J, with 14 bases in the middle. The CDR3 nucleotides read TGTGCCTGGGGAAGAGACATAAACAATCAGCCCCAGCATTTT. Its translation is CAWGRDINNQPQHF.

This clonotype was detected only a few times. A read error may explain this, as a much larger clone is one base away. The chain couples TRBV10-3 to TRBJ2-7, with 10 positions matching TRBD2. This CDR3 is built from 13 residues. The germline V gene encodes CDR1 ENHRY and CDR2 SYGVKD. Trimming at V came to 10 bases and at J to 6 bases, leaving 9 bases not matched to a gene. Here the CDR3 DNA reads TGTGCCACCGTACTAGCGGGGAGGCTCGAGCAGTACTTC. Protein sequence: CATVLAGRLEQYF.

This clonotype has a handful of counts. The V call is TRBV7-2, the J call TRBJ1-2; D is perhaps TRBD1 (5 bases). The germline CDR1 and CDR2 sequences are SGHTA and FQGNSA. Trimming shortened V by 5 bases and J by 4 bases, and 14 bases separated the two germline ends. This CDR3 spans 14 amino acids. CDR3 bases: TGTGCCAGCAGCCCCCCAGGGAATGGCTATGGCTACACCTTC. This sequence encodes CASSPPGNGYGYTF.

This clonotype has at least ten counts. The J gene is TRBJ2-7, the V gene TRBV11-2; 9 nucleotides agree with TRBD1. This CDR3 spans 16 amino acids. V gave up 4 bases and J gave up 0 bases; unmatched junction bases: 7. CDR1 is SGHAT and CDR2 is FQNNGV in the germline V gene. CDR3 residues: CASSWAGTGSSYEQYF. For the CDR3, the DNA is TGTGCCAGCAGCTGGGCCGGGACAGGGAGCTCCTACGAGCAGTACTTC. The full variable domain, completed using reference TRBV11-2 and TRBJ2-7, is EAGVAQSPRYKIIEKRQSVAFWCNPISGHATLYWYQQILGQGPKLLIQFQNNGVVDDSQLPKDRFSAERLKGVDSTLKIQPAKLEDSAVYLCASSWAGTGSSYEQYFGPGTRLTVT.

This clonotype has at least ten counts. The chain joins TRBV5-1 to TRBJ1-2, with a tentative D call TRBD1 (5 bases). Per germline, CDR1 SGHRS and CDR2 YFSETQ. The V gene lost 5 bases and the J gene lost 4 bases, with 12 bases spanning the gap. The CDR3 covers 13 residues. The CDR3 spells CASRVDNGYGYTF. CDR3 nucleotides: TGCGCCAGCAGAGTGGACAACGGCTATGGCTACACCTTC.

Remarks on this clonotype: Compared with germline, one end of the junction differs, possibly owing to a read error. The CDR3 is CTSRDRYGTEAFF. The CDR3 region has the DNA TGTACCAGCAGGGACAGGTACGGCACTGAAGCTTTCTTT. The genes are TRBV7-9 and TRBJ1-1; 8 nucleotides align to TRBD1. The CDR3 is made up of 13 amino acids. CDR1 is SEHNR, CDR2 FQNEAQ, per germline (reference sequence).

This chain joins TRBV7-9 and TRBJ2-6, with D perhaps matching TRBD2 (6 bases). This CDR3 region has 13 residues. Trimming removed 5 bases at V and 9 bases at J, with 11 bases between. Germline values: CDR1 SEHNR, CDR2 FQNEAQ (reference sequence). The CDR3 loop is CASSRLEDNVLTF. The DNA for the CDR3 is TGTGCCAGCAGCCGACTAGAGGACAACGTCCTGACTTTC.

Many counts were recorded for this clonotype. The chain uses TRBV5-1 and TRBJ2-5, with TRBD1 matching over 7 bases. Germline loops: CDR1 SGHRS, CDR2 YFSETQ. V shed 4 bases and J 1 base; nucleotides not matched to a gene: 4. This CDR3 region has 14 residues. CDR3 residues: CASSRWDSQETQYF. CDR3 DNA sequence: TGCGCCAGCAGCCGATGGGACAGCCAAGAGACCCAGTACTTC.

In this sample, this clonotype turned up many times. J is TRBJ2-7 and V is TRBV10-3; D is perhaps TRBD1 (5 bases). Trimming removed 3 bases at V and 0 bases at J, with 18 bases between. Germline V gene data show CDR1 as ENHRY and CDR2 as SYGVKD. The CDR3 is made up of 17 amino acids. In DNA, the CDR3 is TGTGCCATCAGTGACCGAGGACGGACACAGAGCTCCTACGAGCAGTACTTC. It yields the protein CAISDRGRTQSSYEQYF.

A word on this clonotype: The junction departs from germline at one end; a sequencing error may be responsible. The chain carries TRBV6-5 and TRBJ2-1, with TRBD1 matching 8 bases. From germline, CDR1 is MNHEY and CDR2 SVGAGI. The length of the CDR3 is 17 residues. The CDR3 is CASSYSRWLGQDNKQFF. In DNA, the CDR3 is TGTGCCAGCAGTTACTCGAGGTGGCTGGGACAGGACAATAAGCAGTTCTTC.

As regards this clonotype: The junction and the germline gene differ at one end; a read error may be behind it. The chain links TRBV7-2 to TRBJ2-4, with 9 bases identical to TRBD1. There are 17 residues in the CDR3. Germline lookup yields CDR1 SGHTA and CDR2 FQGNSA. This CDR3 reads CAGSLRGTGQGVPSQYF. The CDR3 nucleotides are TGTGCCGGCAGCTTAAGGGGGACGGGACAGGGCGTTCCTTCCCAGTACTTC.

The chain links TRBV7-2 to TRBJ1-4, with D possibly being TRBD1 (6 bases). With 3 bases removed from V and 5 bases from J, the gap between germline ends came to 7 bases. Germline V gene data show CDR1 as SGHTA and CDR2 as FQGNSA. The CDR3 sequence is 13 residues long. CDR3 sequence: CASSFGQNEKLFF. Written as DNA, the CDR3 is TGTGCCAGCAGCTTCGGACAGAATGAAAAACTGTTTTTT.

On this clonotype: Germline is not matched at one junction end, which may reflect a read error. The CDR3 DNA reads as TGTACCAGCAGTGACTTTGTGACAAACTACGGGCAGTACTTC. This sequence encodes CTSSDFVTNYGQYF. V usage is TRBV2 and J usage is TRBJ2-4; D is ambiguous. Germline-derived CDR1 and CDR2 are SNHLY and FYNNEI. The CDR3 loop spans 14 amino acids.